These 20 T cell receptor beta chains were all obtained from the same sample, sequenced in a study of cytomegalovirus exposure and HLA in healthy donors (TCRdb year 2017). The method was the immunoSEQ multiplex PCR assay. A mixture of 60 forward primers for TCR Vbeta segments and 13 reverse primers for TCR Jbeta segments was used in the multiplex PCR. TCRdb retrieved this table from immuneACCESS and kept in-frame rearrangements only. Not all clones are present; in checked studies, unresolved V genes account for under half, and no reason is known for the remainder. The sample profile shows around 120,000 clones; about four fifths of them were found once. The ten largest make up 7.5% to 9.5% of the sample. What was sequenced was PBMCs. These receptors were collected from a female donor in good health and CMV-seropositive.

V and J are TRBV18 and TRBJ2-6; weak D call: TRBD1 (6 bases). Germline V gene sequence: CDR1 KGHSH, CDR2 LQKENI. The length of the CDR3 is 16 residues. The germline V and J ends were trimmed by 1 base and 2 bases, with 9 bases remaining between them. The CDR3, as DNA: TGTGCCAGCTCACCACAGGGGGTAACTGGGGCCAACGTCCTGACTTTC. It specifies CASSPQGVTGANVLTF.

The chain couples TRBV9 to TRBJ2-5, with D possibly TRBD1 on 6 matching bases. The V end was cut by 4 bases, the J end by 1 base, with 11 bases between. The germline V gene has CDR1 SGDLS and CDR2 YYNGEE. CDR3 size: 14 residues. The CDR3 region has the DNA TGTGCCAGCAGCAAGGACAGTTTCCAAGAGACCCAGTACTTC. This sequence encodes CASSKDSFQETQYF.

The V and J genes are TRBV2 and TRBJ1-5; D gene ambiguous. The CDR3 sequence is 12 residues long. Germline V gene data show CDR1 as SNHLY and CDR2 as FYNNEI. V shed 0 bases and J shed 6 bases, with 3 bases lying between them. CDR3 residues: CASSEARQPQHF. CDR3 nucleotides: TGTGCCAGCAGTGAAGCGCGTCAGCCCCAGCATTTT.

A single count supports this clone. The chain joins TRBV7-9 to TRBJ1-1, with no clear D. CDR1 and CDR2 from the germline V gene are SEHNR and FQNEAQ (reference sequence). The CDR3 consists of 14 residues. The ends were cut back, 1 base at V and 1 base at J, with 7 bases in the middle. The CDR3 coding sequence is TGTGCCAGCAGCTTAGGGCTTCAGAACACTGAAGCTTTCTTT. The encoded protein is CASSLGLQNTEAFF.

The chain carries TRBV19 and TRBJ1-6; perhaps TRBD1 as D (6 bases). Germline values: CDR1 LNHDA, CDR2 SQIVND (reference sequence). The CDR3 loop spans 15 amino acids. V lost 4 bases and J 5 bases, leaving 12 bases between the germline ends. CDR3 nucleotide sequence: TGTGCCAGTAGTAGCGGACAGTTTAATAATTCACCCCTCCACTTT. It encodes CASSSGQFNNSPLHF.

This clone appeared a few times. The J gene is TRBJ2-5, the V gene TRBV27, with TRBD2 identical over 10 bases. J gave up 4 bases and V 5 bases, and 4 bases lay outside the gene matches. This CDR3 is built from 14 residues. Germline V gene data show CDR1 as MNHEY and CDR2 as SMNVEV (reference sequence). The CDR3 DNA follows: TGTGCCAGCAGTAAGAGACTAGCGGGAGAGACCCAGTACTTC. Translated, it gives CASSKRLAGETQYF.

The CDR3 DNA is TGTGCCAGCACCGAGGGGGGGGCAACTTTCTTT. Translating it yields CASTEGGATFF. The chain employs TRBV6-4 and TRBJ1-1, with D perhaps TRBD1 (6 bases). Germline lookup yields CDR1 MRHNA and CDR2 SNTAGT. This CDR3 is 11 amino acids long. V was trimmed by 7 bases and J by 12 bases, leaving 15 bases between them.

The chain has TRBV10-3 and TRBJ2-7; weak D call: TRBD2 (9 bases). Trimming shortened V by 10 bases and J by 1 base, and 26 bases separated the two germline ends. In germline, CDR1 is ENHRY, CDR2 SYGVKD. This CDR3 region has 17 residues. CDR3 sequence reads: CATAGGIGTGLSYEQYF. As DNA, the CDR3 is TGTGCCACGGCGGGGGGGATTGGGACAGGTTTATCCTACGAGCAGTACTTC.

The chain recombines TRBV5-1 with TRBJ2-1, with 8 bases matching TRBD1. Germline CDR1 SGHRS, CDR2 YFSETQ. The CDR3 spans 16 residues. The ends lost 0 bases at V and 12 bases at J; junction bases unmatched: 14. This CDR3 reads CASSLDVGTGTPSQFF. CDR3 in DNA: TGCGCCAGCAGCTTGGATGTGGGGACAGGAACACCATCGCAGTTCTTC.

The rearrangement joins TRBV5-4 to TRBJ2-5; TRBD1 might be the D (5 bases). This CDR3 contains 14 residues. CDR1 and CDR2 from the germline V gene are SGHNT and YYREEE (reference sequence). The V gene lost 0 bases and the J gene lost 4 bases, with 10 bases spanning the gap. CDR3 sequence: CASSLDKGAETQYF. The CDR3 coding sequence is TGTGCCAGCAGCTTGGATAAAGGGGCAGAGACCCAGTACTTC.

This chain uses TRBV5-6 with TRBJ1-2; TRBD1 aligns across 7 bases. J was trimmed by 5 bases and V by 3 bases; bases with no gene match: 7. The CDR3 runs to 14 residues. Germline CDR1 is SGHDT and CDR2 is YYEEEE. CDR3 sequence: CASSSDRVAYGYTF. For the CDR3, the DNA is TGTGCCAGCAGCTCAGACAGGGTGGCGTATGGCTACACCTTC.

V is TRBV7-6 and J is TRBJ1-4; TRBD1 matches at 10 bases. Germline V gene sequence: CDR1 SGHVS, CDR2 FNYEAQ. The CDR3 is 15 residues long. With 4 bases clipped from V and 7 bases from J, the junction kept 6 bases outside the gene matches. CDR3 DNA sequence: TGTGCCAGCAGCTCGGGGACAGGGGCTAGTGAAAAACTGTTTTTT. Translation gives CASSSGTGASEKLFF.

This sequence joins TRBV5-1 and TRBJ2-7; TRBD1 is a possible D gene (7 bases). Germline V CDR1 and CDR2: SGHRS, YFSETQ. The ends were cut back, 0 bases at V and 3 bases at J, with 13 bases in the middle. The CDR3 sequence is 15 residues long. The CDR3 region has the DNA TGCGCCAGCAGCTTGGAAAACAGGGGACTCTACGAGCAGTACTTC. Translated, it gives CASSLENRGLYEQYF.

CDR3 coding DNA: TGTGCCAGCAGTACCCCCGGGGTGCCGTATGGCTACACCTTC. This sequence encodes CASSTPGVPYGYTF. This chain connects TRBV6-6 to TRBJ1-2; D gene uncertain. Trimming shortened V by 5 bases and J by 5 bases, and 15 bases separated the two germline ends. Germline V CDR1 and CDR2: MNHNY, SVGAGI (reference sequence). There are 14 residues in the CDR3.

The chain combines TRBV12-5 with TRBJ2-1; 11 nucleotides align to TRBD1. V was pared by 9 bases and J by 9 bases, with 19 bases of the junction left unmatched. Germline CDR1 LGHNT, CDR2 FRNRAP. The CDR3 is 17 residues long. CDR3 protein: CASRLLPPGQGVGEQFF. Here the CDR3 DNA reads TGTGCTAGCCGACTACTCCCCCCGGGACAGGGGGTTGGTGAGCAGTTCTTC.

For the CDR3, the DNA is TGTGCCAGTAGTAACAGGGAAGGGGATAATGAAAAACTGTTTTTT. This gives the protein CASSNREGDNEKLFF. V and J are TRBV19 and TRBJ1-4, with D possibly being TRBD1 (6 bases). Trimming removed 4 bases at V and 4 bases at J, with 13 bases between. CDR1 and CDR2 (germline): LNHDA, SQIVND (reference sequence). CDR3 size: 15 residues.

The chain couples TRBV2 to TRBJ1-5; 7 bases fit TRBD1. V was clipped by 6 bases and J by 6 bases; unmatched bases: 8. CDR1 and CDR2 from the germline V gene are SNHLY and FYNNEI. CDR3 length: 14 residues. The CDR3 sequence: CASSFTGETQPQHF. As DNA, the CDR3 is TGTGCCAGCAGCTTTACAGGGGAGACTCAGCCCCAGCATTTT.

This chain joins TRBV5-4 and TRBJ1-6; 7 bases agree with TRBD1. V lost 0 bases and J lost 2; bases outside the gene matches: 2. This CDR3 region has 16 residues. The V gene's germline CDR1 is SGHNT and CDR2 YYREEE (reference sequence). CDR3 nucleotides: TGTGCCAGCAGCTTGGGACAGGGCGCCTATAATTCACCCCTCCACTTT. Its protein is CASSLGQGAYNSPLHF.

The genes are TRBV10-3 and TRBJ2-3, with D unresolved. Germline CDR1 and CDR2: ENHRY and SYGVKD. CDR3 length: 14 residues. V dropped 8 bases and J dropped 2 bases, with 14 bases sitting between them. In DNA, the CDR3 is TGTGCCATCGCCAGTGGCCAGAACACAGATACGCAGTATTTT. It yields the protein CAIASGQNTDTQYF.

The genes are TRBV7-3 and TRBJ2-1, with TRBD2 matching over 9 bases. This CDR3 has 16 residues. Germline-derived CDR1 and CDR2 are SGHTA and FQGTGA. Trimming took 5 bases from V and 1 from J; bases not matched to a gene: 6. The CDR3 protein is CASSRAGGPSYNEQFF. CDR3 nucleotide sequence: TGTGCCAGCAGCCGCGCGGGGGGGCCGTCCTACAATGAGCAGTTCTTC.